This is a list of T cell receptor beta chains from one sample in a study of shared clonotypes between healthy human individuals. TCRdb keeps only in-frame clones here, not all; method: immunoSEQ multiplex PCR. The sample records approximately 2,300,000 clones, roughly 92% being singletons. The sample taken for sequencing was naive CD4+ T cells from PBMCs. Receptor source: a young man in good health. Some clones in this sample may be carry-over from other donors' samples. Each CDR3 is given with its conserved first and last residue. Each record gives: D gene, clone size, J gene, V gene, CDR3 DNA, CDR3 protein. A D gene is named only where the DNA matches it firmly. Not all rows give a size; the values are once, few, many and, for expanded clones, a class.

d_gene: TRBD1
abundance: .
j_gene: TRBJ2-5
v_gene: TRBV5-1
CDR3nt: TGCGCCAGCAGCCCGACCGGGACAGGGGAAGAGACCCAGTACTTC
CDR3aa: CASSPTGTGEETQYF

d_gene: TRBD1
abundance: .
j_gene: TRBJ1-3
v_gene: TRBV19
CDR3nt: TGTGCCAGTACGACAGGGAGGGGAAACACCATATATTTT
CDR3aa: CASTTGRGNTIYF

d_gene: .
abundance: .
j_gene: TRBJ2-2
v_gene: TRBV5-1
CDR3nt: TGCGCCAGCAGCTTGGGGTATGGGGCCGGGGAGCTGTTTTTT
CDR3aa: CASSLGYGAGELFF

d_gene: TRBD1
abundance: .
j_gene: TRBJ1-2
v_gene: TRBV7-9
CDR3nt: TGTGCCAGCAGCGACAGGGACTATGGCTACACCTTC
CDR3aa: CASSDRDYGYTF

d_gene: .
abundance: .
j_gene: TRBJ2-1
v_gene: TRBV7-2
CDR3nt: TGTGCCAGCAGCTTAGTGGCGGTCGCCTCCTACAATGAGCAGTTCTTC
CDR3aa: CASSLVAVASYNEQFF

d_gene: .
abundance: .
j_gene: TRBJ1-2
v_gene: TRBV19
CDR3nt: TGTGCCAGTAGTACGACGCGGGCGTCTTGGTATGGCTACACCTTC
CDR3aa: CASSTTRASWYGYTF

d_gene: TRBD2
abundance: .
j_gene: TRBJ2-5
v_gene: TRBV20-1
CDR3nt: TGCGGGATAGCGGGACGGGAGACCCAGTACTTC
CDR3aa: CGIAGRETQYF

d_gene: TRBD2
abundance: .
j_gene: TRBJ2-5
v_gene: TRBV7-9
CDR3nt: TGTGCCAGCAGCGCGATCACTAGCGAGGCCCAGTACTTC
CDR3aa: CASSAITSEAQYF

d_gene: TRBD1
abundance: .
j_gene: TRBJ1-3
v_gene: TRBV11-3
CDR3nt: TGTGCCAGCAGCTTATTTGGGGACAGCTCTGGAAACACCATATATTTT
CDR3aa: CASSLFGDSSGNTIYF

d_gene: .
abundance: .
j_gene: TRBJ1-2
v_gene: TRBV30
CDR3nt: TGTGCCTGGAGAGGGGCCAACTATGGCTACACCTTC
CDR3aa: CAWRGANYGYTF

d_gene: .
abundance: .
j_gene: TRBJ2-5
v_gene: TRBV7-3
CDR3nt: TGTGCCAGCAGCCCTGGGGCAGGGCGGGAGACCCAGTACTTC
CDR3aa: CASSPGAGRETQYF

d_gene: .
abundance: .
j_gene: TRBJ2-5
v_gene: TRBV6-5
CDR3nt: TGTGCCAGCAGGATGGGAGCCCAAGAGACCCAGTACTTC
CDR3aa: CASRMGAQETQYF

d_gene: TRBD1
abundance: .
j_gene: TRBJ1-2
v_gene: TRBV28
CDR3nt: TGTGCCAGCAGTCCGGACAGGGCCGGGGGCTACACCTTC
CDR3aa: CASSPDRAGGYTF

d_gene: .
abundance: .
j_gene: TRBJ2-4
v_gene: TRBV28
CDR3nt: TGTGCCAGCAGTTTATTAGGTACAGTTCTAGCCAAAAACATTCAGTACTTC
CDR3aa: CASSLLGTVLAKNIQYF

d_gene: TRBD1
abundance: .
j_gene: TRBJ2-6
v_gene: TRBV5-1
CDR3nt: TGCGCCAGCAGCTGGTACAGGGGAGCAGACTCTGGGGCCAACGTCCTGACTTTC
CDR3aa: CASSWYRGADSGANVLTF

d_gene: .
abundance: .
j_gene: TRBJ1-1
v_gene: TRBV20-1
CDR3nt: TGCAGTGCCGCCGACGGAATTGAAGCTTTCTTT
CDR3aa: CSAADGIEAFF

d_gene: TRBD1
abundance: .
j_gene: TRBJ1-2
v_gene: TRBV19
CDR3nt: TGTGCCAGTAGCGAGACAGGGAGGTATGGCTACACCTTC
CDR3aa: CASSETGRYGYTF

d_gene: TRBD1
abundance: .
j_gene: TRBJ2-1
v_gene: TRBV19
CDR3nt: TGTGCCAGTAACCCCGGGACAGGGTTTTCCAATGAGCAGTTCTTC
CDR3aa: CASNPGTGFSNEQFF

d_gene: .
abundance: .
j_gene: TRBJ1-2
v_gene: TRBV7-2
CDR3nt: TGTGCCAGCAGCTTAGGGCAGGGCGGATATGGCTACACCTTC
CDR3aa: CASSLGQGGYGYTF

d_gene: .
abundance: .
j_gene: TRBJ1-2
v_gene: TRBV2
CDR3nt: TGTGCCAGCAGTCCTACAGGGAACTATGGCTACACCTTC
CDR3aa: CASSPTGNYGYTF

d_gene: .
abundance: .
j_gene: TRBJ1-1
v_gene: TRBV20-1
CDR3nt: TGCCTTGCAGGGTATGGTACTGAAGCTTTCTTT
CDR3aa: CLAGYGTEAFF

d_gene: .
abundance: .
j_gene: TRBJ2-5
v_gene: TRBV11-2
CDR3nt: TGTGCCAGCAGCAGACGCGGGGAGACCCAGTACTTC
CDR3aa: CASSRRGETQYF

d_gene: .
abundance: .
j_gene: TRBJ1-1
v_gene: TRBV6-5
CDR3nt: TGTGCCAGCAGTCTCCTCGAGAACACTGAAGCTTTCTTT
CDR3aa: CASSLLENTEAFF

d_gene: .
abundance: .
j_gene: TRBJ2-5
v_gene: TRBV7-3
CDR3nt: TGTGCCAGCAGCTATGGCAGGGAAGAGACCCAGTACTTC
CDR3aa: CASSYGREETQYF

d_gene: .
abundance: .
j_gene: TRBJ1-5
v_gene: TRBV28
CDR3nt: TGTGCCAGCAGTTCCCAGGGGAGTCAGCCCCAGCATTTT
CDR3aa: CASSSQGSQPQHF

d_gene: TRBD1
abundance: once
j_gene: TRBJ2-7
v_gene: TRBV28
CDR3nt: TGTGCCAGCAGTTTTACCGGGACAGTTCAGGACGAGCAGTACTTC
CDR3aa: CASSFTGTVQDEQYF

d_gene: .
abundance: .
j_gene: TRBJ2-1
v_gene: TRBV5-1
CDR3nt: TGCGCCAGCAGCACAATGACGGGGAGCTCCTACAATGAGCAGTTCTTC
CDR3aa: CASSTMTGSSYNEQFF

d_gene: .
abundance: few
j_gene: TRBJ1-5
v_gene: TRBV6-6
CDR3nt: TGTGCCAGCAGTGGGAGGGATCAGCCCCAGCATTTT
CDR3aa: CASSGRDQPQHF

d_gene: .
abundance: .
j_gene: TRBJ1-2
v_gene: TRBV6-1
CDR3nt: TGTGCCAGCAGTGAAGACGGGTTCCTCCCTTATGGCTACACCTTC
CDR3aa: CASSEDGFLPYGYTF

d_gene: .
abundance: .
j_gene: TRBJ2-1
v_gene: TRBV20-1
CDR3nt: TGCAGTGCTTTCTCTTTCAATGAGCAGTTCTTC
CDR3aa: CSAFSFNEQFF

d_gene: .
abundance: .
j_gene: TRBJ1-5
v_gene: TRBV6-5
CDR3nt: TGTGCCAGCAGTTACCCGAGGCCCCAGCATTTT
CDR3aa: CASSYPRPQHF

d_gene: TRBD1
abundance: .
j_gene: TRBJ2-2
v_gene: TRBV4-1
CDR3nt: TGCGCCAGCAGCCAAGCCCCCGGGACAGGGGGACGCGGGGAGCTGTTTTTT
CDR3aa: CASSQAPGTGGRGELFF

d_gene: .
abundance: .
j_gene: TRBJ2-1
v_gene: TRBV11-2
CDR3nt: TGTGCCAGCAGCTCCACCCATGAGCAGTTCTTC
CDR3aa: CASSSTHEQFF

d_gene: TRBD2
abundance: .
j_gene: TRBJ2-3
v_gene: TRBV29-1
CDR3nt: TGCAGCACCCTCTGGGGCGGGAGCTCAGATACGCAGTATTTT
CDR3aa: CSTLWGGSSDTQYF

d_gene: .
abundance: .
j_gene: TRBJ1-1
v_gene: TRBV6-5
CDR3nt: TGTGCCAGCAGTTTCCACGACAAGAACACTGAAGCTTTCTTT
CDR3aa: CASSFHDKNTEAFF

d_gene: TRBD1
abundance: .
j_gene: TRBJ2-7
v_gene: TRBV7-8
CDR3nt: TGTGCCAGCAGCTTAGGGGGACAGGGCACCTACGAGCAGTACTTC
CDR3aa: CASSLGGQGTYEQYF

d_gene: .
abundance: once
j_gene: TRBJ2-7
v_gene: TRBV5-1
CDR3nt: TGCGCCAGCAGCTTGGCCGCCAGGGGCTCCTACGAGCAGTACTTC
CDR3aa: CASSLAARGSYEQYF

d_gene: TRBD2
abundance: .
j_gene: TRBJ2-3
v_gene: TRBV5-1
CDR3nt: TGCGCCAGCAGCAAGGTAGAACTAGCGGGAGCCGCAGATACGCAGTATTTT
CDR3aa: CASSKVELAGAADTQYF

d_gene: .
abundance: .
j_gene: TRBJ2-7
v_gene: TRBV29-1
CDR3nt: TGCAGCGTTGAAGATCGCCGGTTAGGGTTAGGTTACGAGCAGTACTTC
CDR3aa: CSVEDRRLGLGYEQYF

d_gene: .
abundance: .
j_gene: TRBJ2-1
v_gene: TRBV5-1
CDR3nt: TGCGCCAGCAGCTTGGTTCACCCAAGGGGCTACAATGAGCAGTTCTTC
CDR3aa: CASSLVHPRGYNEQFF

d_gene: .
abundance: .
j_gene: TRBJ2-3
v_gene: TRBV5-1
CDR3nt: TGCGCCAGCAGCTCCGCGGGACAACCTGATACGCAGTATTTT
CDR3aa: CASSSAGQPDTQYF

d_gene: TRBD1
abundance: .
j_gene: TRBJ1-5
v_gene: TRBV7-6
CDR3nt: TGTGCCAGCAGCTTAGTACCTCCGGGACAGGGGAGCAATCAGCCCCAGCATTTT
CDR3aa: CASSLVPPGQGSNQPQHF

d_gene: TRBD2
abundance: .
j_gene: TRBJ2-1
v_gene: TRBV9
CDR3nt: TGTGCCAGCAGCGCGACTAGCGGGATATACAATGAGCAGTTCTTC
CDR3aa: CASSATSGIYNEQFF